These T cell receptor beta chains were read from a single sample in a study of T cell responses to AZD1222 COVID-19 vaccine. The table came from immunoSEQ multiplex PCR; TCRdb's copy has only in-frame clones and leaves some out. The table shows approximately 150,000 clones, with about 93% occurring only once. Here the sequenced sample was peripheral blood, taken 28 days after the second AZD1222 dose. The origin of the receptors is an adult who received the AZD1222 COVID-19 vaccine. Both conserved end residues are part of each CDR3. D genes are given only for firm matches. Size is omitted from some rows. Given values are once, few, many or a class for expanded clones.

clone_size j_call cdr3_length d_call v_call cdr3_nt cdr3_aa
NA TRBJ1-2 9 NA TRBV19 TGTGCCAGTGGGGACGGCTACACCTTC CASGDGYTF
NA TRBJ1-1 13 TRBD1 TRBV7-2 TGTGCCAGCAGCTACACCACAGGGGTTGAAGCTTTCTTT CASSYTTGVEAFF
NA TRBJ2-1 13 TRBD2 TRBV12-3/TRBV12-4 TGTGCCAGCATCCGTAGCGGGGGGGCTCGGGAGTTCTTC CASIRSGGAREFF
few TRBJ1-5 13 TRBD1 TRBV29-1 TGCAGCGCTGTTACAGGGGGCAACCAGCCCCAGCATTTT CSAVTGGNQPQHF
NA TRBJ2-5 14 TRBD2 TRBV5-1 TGCGCCAGCAGCTTTGGCCTAGCGGAAGAGACCCAGTACTTC CASSFGLAEETQYF
NA TRBJ2-7 15 TRBD1 TRBV5-5 TGTGCCAGCAGCTCACTGGGACAGGGGACGAACGAGCAGTACTTC CASSSLGQGTNEQYF
NA TRBJ2-5 13 NA TRBV11-2 TGTGCCAGCAGTCTTCAACGGTCAGAGACCCAGTACTTC CASSLQRSETQYF
NA TRBJ1-1 13 NA TRBV11-2 TGTGCCAGCAGCTTATACAGGGACACTGAAGCTTTCTTT CASSLYRDTEAFF
NA TRBJ2-7 13 NA TRBV9 TGTGCCAGCAGCGTAGCCCCCTCCTACGAGCAGTACTTC CASSVAPSYEQYF
NA TRBJ1-1 11 NA TRBV24-1 TGTGCCACCCGGAGGAACACTGAAGCTTTCTTT CATRRNTEAFF
NA TRBJ2-5 14 TRBD2 TRBV4-2 TGTGCCAGCAGCCACACTAGCGGAGGAGAGACCCAGTACTTC CASSHTSGGETQYF
once TRBJ1-3 16 TRBD1 TRBV23-1 TGCGCCAGCAGTCAAAAGGACAGGGGGACTGGAAACACCATATATTTT CASSQKDRGTGNTIYF
NA TRBJ2-2 16 TRBD1 TRBV6-6 TGTGCCAGCATCCTAACGACCCCGGACAGGCCTGAGGAGCTGTTTTTT CASILTTPDRPEELFF
once TRBJ1-2 15 NA TRBV6-5 TGTGCCAGCAGAAGACAGGATTTTTTTTGGTATGGCTACACCTTC CASRRQDFFWYGYTF
NA TRBJ1-3 16 NA TRBV5-4 TGTGCCAGCAGCGCTTATGGGACTTTAAGCGGAAACACCATATATTTT CASSAYGTLSGNTIYF
NA TRBJ2-1 13 NA TRBV11-1 TGTGCCAGCAGACCAGAATCCGGAGCAAACCAGTTCTTC CASRPESGANQFF
NA TRBJ2-1 15 NA TRBV7-9 TGTGCCAGCAGCTTTTCGAGAAGCTCCTACAATGAGCAGTTCTTC CASSFSRSSYNEQFF
NA TRBJ1-1 12 NA TRBV9 TGTGCCAGCAGCGGACCCGGGAGGGTAGCTTTCTTT CASSGPGRVAFF
NA TRBJ2-7 13 NA TRBV12-3/TRBV12-4 TGTGCCAGCAGTTCGGACAGTTCCTACGAGCAGTACTTC CASSSDSSYEQYF
NA TRBJ2-7 14 NA TRBV7-3 TGTGCCAGCAGCTTAAGGGGCGAAGGGGGTGAGCAGTACTTC CASSLRGEGGEQYF
NA TRBJ2-1 14 NA TRBV19 TGTGCCAGTAAACCCGGGACGGACTACAATGAGCAGTTCTTC CASKPGTDYNEQFF
NA TRBJ1-1 14 NA TRBV4-3 TGCGCCAGCAGCCAAGACCGGGGTCGAGCTGAAGCTTTCTTT CASSQDRGRAEAFF
NA TRBJ1-4 14 NA TRBV6-5 TGTGCCAGCAGGCCGAGTACGCGTAATGAAAAACTGTTTTTT CASRPSTRNEKLFF
NA TRBJ1-1 14 NA TRBV27 TGTGCCAGCAGTTTCCGGGGGCGCAGCACTGAAGCTTTCTTT CASSFRGRSTEAFF
NA TRBJ1-2 14 NA TRBV11-2 TGTGCCAGCAGCTTAGGGGGGCTAGTCTATGGCTACACCTTC CASSLGGLVYGYTF
NA TRBJ2-7 12 NA TRBV7-9 TGTGCCAGCAGCGAAACAAGACAGGAGCAGTACTTC CASSETRQEQYF
NA TRBJ1-6 15 TRBD1 TRBV11-2 TGTGCCAGCGCCACGACAGGGCGCGGTTATTCACCCCTCCACTTT CASATTGRGYSPLHF
NA TRBJ2-5 15 TRBD1 TRBV7-9 TGTGCCAGCAGCTCAGGGGACAGGGTTTTTTTGACCCAGTACTTC CASSSGDRVFLTQYF
NA TRBJ1-2 14 NA TRBV6-2/TRBV6-3 TGTGCCAGCAGTTATCAGACAGGACCTTATGGCTACACCTTC CASSYQTGPYGYTF
NA TRBJ2-7 14 NA TRBV19 TGTGCCAGTAGTATTTACCGGAACGAGAACGAGCAGTACTTC CASSIYRNENEQYF
NA TRBJ2-7 13 NA TRBV12-3/TRBV12-4 TGTGCCAGCAGTTTGGGCAGCACCTACGAGCAGTACTTC CASSLGSTYEQYF
NA TRBJ1-2 13 NA TRBV20-1 TGCAGTGCTAGTCAGGGATCCGACTATGGCTACACCTTC CSASQGSDYGYTF
few TRBJ2-7 13 NA TRBV2 TGTGCCAGCAAGAAAATCTTGGGTTACGAGCAGTACTTC CASKKILGYEQYF
NA TRBJ2-7 15 NA TRBV4-2 TGTGCCAGCAGCCAAGAATCAGGCCTTGGACAACGGCAGTACTTC CASSQESGLGQRQYF
NA TRBJ2-5 13 NA TRBV27 TGTGCCAGCAGTCCTGATCGACGGGTCTTCCAGTACTTC CASSPDRRVFQYF
NA TRBJ2-7 15 NA TRBV27 TGTGCCAGCAGTCCACAGGCTTCGGTTTTCCACGAGCAGTACTTC CASSPQASVFHEQYF
once TRBJ2-7 13 NA TRBV11-2 TGTGCCAGCAGCCCCGGACGGAGCTACGAGCAGTACTTC CASSPGRSYEQYF
NA TRBJ2-1 11 NA TRBV29-1 TGCAGCGTTCCTTCCTACAATGAGCAGTTCTTC CSVPSYNEQFF
once TRBJ1-2 14 NA TRBV18 TGTGCCAGCTCACCCTCTGCGGCCAACTATGGCTACACCTTC CASSPSAANYGYTF